The rows below give T cell receptor beta chains drawn from one sample of a study of beta chain features in type 1 diabetes. TCRdb's copy holds only in-frame clones and misses some; the assay was immunoSEQ multiplex PCR. The table includes 600,000 to 700,000 clones, 9.5% to 15% detected once. Sequencing input: naive CD4+ T cells from blood. The receptors originated from a man aged 25 to 45 with type 1 diabetes. CDR3s include the opening cysteine and the closing phenylalanine or tryptophan. Each record gives: D gene, V gene, clone size, J gene, CDR3 protein, CDR3 DNA. The D gene is left open where the match is weak. Expanded clones are given a class, and other clones once, few, many or no size at all.

TRBD2	TRBV2	.	TRBJ2-3	CASSYGLAGSTDTQYF	TGTGCCAGCAGTTACGGACTAGCGGGAAGCACAGATACGCAGTATTTT
.	TRBV7-9	.	TRBJ1-1	CASSSQNTEAFF	TGTGCCAGCAGCTCTCAGAACACTGAAGCTTTCTTT
.	TRBV30	few	TRBJ1-3	CAWSVGGNTIYF	TGTGCCTGGAGTGTCGGTGGAAACACCATATATTTT
TRBD1	TRBV25-1	few	TRBJ2-5	CATWGQGSGETQYF	TGTGCCACGTGGGGACAGGGGTCGGGAGAGACCCAGTACTTC
.	TRBV5-1	.	TRBJ2-5	CASSPGAGETQYF	TGCGCCAGCAGCCCCGGGGCTGGGGAGACCCAGTACTTC
.	TRBV7-2	few	TRBJ2-1	CASSWESEQFF	TGTGCCAGCAGCTGGGAGAGTGAGCAGTTCTTC
TRBD1	TRBV7-9	.	TRBJ2-1	CASRPRQGLYNEQFF	TGTGCCAGCAGGCCCAGACAGGGTCTCTACAATGAGCAGTTCTTC
TRBD2	TRBV4-3	few	TRBJ2-7	CASSRTMERDPAQYF	TGCGCCAGCAGCCGCACTATGGAGCGGGACCCAGCGCAGTACTTC
TRBD1	TRBV4-3	few	TRBJ2-1	CASSQNRGQYNEQFF	TGCGCCAGCAGCCAAAACAGGGGGCAATACAATGAGCAGTTCTTC
.	TRBV7-9	.	TRBJ1-2	CASSASTYGYTF	TGTGCCAGCAGCGCCAGCACCTATGGCTACACCTTC
TRBD1	TRBV7-9	.	TRBJ1-1	CASSPGQGGAEAFF	TGTGCCAGCAGCCCCGGACAGGGTGGCGCTGAAGCTTTCTTT
.	TRBV20-1	.	TRBJ1-5	CSARVRGRGHF	TGCAGTGCTAGAGTCCGCGGGCGTGGGCATTTT
TRBD2	TRBV2	.	TRBJ2-1	CASSGTSGLNEQFF	TGTGCCAGCAGCGGGACTAGCGGGTTGAATGAGCAGTTCTTC
.	TRBV7-2	few	TRBJ2-3	CASRGDADTQYF	TGTGCCAGCAGGGGTGACGCAGATACGCAGTATTTT
.	TRBV7-2	few	TRBJ1-2	CASSIRTVYSYGYTF	TGTGCCAGCAGCATACGGACAGTCTATAGCTATGGCTACACCTTC
TRBD2	TRBV7-3	once	TRBJ2-3	CASSTSGSGRDTQYF	TGTGCCAGCAGCACGTCAGGTAGCGGGCGGGATACGCAGTATTTT
.	TRBV14	.	TRBJ2-7	CASSQERDWRYEQYF	TGTGCCAGCAGCCAAGAAAGGGACTGGCGCTACGAGCAGTACTTC
.	TRBV5-4	.	TRBJ2-1	CASSFRTSSYNEQFF	TGTGCCAGCAGCTTTCGGACGAGCTCCTACAATGAGCAGTTCTTC
TRBD2	TRBV2	.	TRBJ2-1	CASSVGLAVSSYNEQFF	TGTGCCAGCAGTGTAGGACTAGCGGTTAGCTCCTACAATGAGCAGTTCTTC
TRBD1	TRBV2	few	TRBJ1-3	CASSESGQGGNTIYF	TGTGCCAGCAGTGAATCCGGACAGGGTGGAAACACCATATATTTT
TRBD2	TRBV27	few	TRBJ2-2	CASSFVGGAGTGELFF	TGTGCCAGCAGTTTTGTCGGGGGGGCTGGAACCGGGGAGCTGTTTTTT
TRBD1	TRBV18	.	TRBJ1-6	CASSAGQGMDSPLHF	TGTGCCAGCTCAGCCGGACAGGGTATGGATTCACCCCTCCACTTT
TRBD2	TRBV7-2	few	TRBJ2-3	CASSLNGGTSTDTQYF	TGTGCCAGCAGCTTGAACGGGGGGACTAGCACAGATACGCAGTATTTT
TRBD1	TRBV27	.	TRBJ1-6	CASAEAGTGLYIQDSPLHF	TGTGCCAGCGCCGAAGCGGGGACAGGGTTGTATATTCAAGATTCACCCCTCCACTTT
.	TRBV7-9	few	TRBJ2-1	CASSLARSSYNEQFF	TGTGCCAGCAGCTTAGCTCGGAGCTCCTACAATGAGCAGTTCTTC
.	TRBV11-3	.	TRBJ2-3	CASSLAGPPDTQYF	TGTGCCAGCAGCTTAGCAGGGCCCCCAGATACGCAGTATTTT
TRBD1	TRBV4-3	many	TRBJ1-2	CASSQPTGVYGYTF	TGCGCCAGCAGCCAACCCACAGGGGTTTATGGCTACACCTTC
TRBD1	TRBV28	.	TRBJ2-7	CASKDRGYEQYF	TGTGCCAGCAAAGACAGGGGCTACGAGCAGTACTTC
.	TRBV6-5	few	TRBJ1-1	CASSYSGEAFF	TGTGCCAGCAGTTACTCCGGCGAAGCTTTCTTT
TRBD1	TRBV29-1	.	TRBJ2-7	CSAVGQGKGEQYF	TGCAGCGCCGTGGGACAGGGGAAGGGCGAGCAGTACTTC
.	TRBV21-1	few	TRBJ2-3	CASIQNGSRGVPGTQYF	TGTGCCAGCATACAAAACGGCTCGCGGGGGGTTCCTGGGACGCAGTATTTT
.	TRBV7-9	.	TRBJ2-7	CASSLGTVSYEQYF	TGTGCCAGCAGCTTAGGCACAGTCTCCTACGAGCAGTACTTC
.	TRBV7-2	.	TRBJ2-7	CASSLAENYEQYF	TGTGCCAGCAGCTTAGCCGAAAACTACGAGCAGTACTTC
TRBD2	TRBV6-1	.	TRBJ2-3	CASSAYLAGGRTDTQYF	TGTGCCAGCAGTGCCTACCTAGCGGGGGGGCGCACAGATACGCAGTATTTT
.	TRBV7-2	.	TRBJ2-6	CASSPLRAGRLSGANVLTF	TGTGCCAGCAGCCCCCTCCGGGCAGGGCGGCTCTCTGGGGCCAACGTCCTGACTTTC